This T cell receptor (beta chain) was found in a study of blood T cell repertoires in COVID-19. Deletions cut 6 bases from V and 8 bases from J, with 8 bases between. The CDR3 sequence is 12 residues long. Per germline, CDR1 MNHEY and CDR2 SMNVEV (reference sequence). Sequencing was performed with immunoSEQ multiplex PCR; in TCRdb, only in-frame clones are kept and a portion is missing. The sample contains roughly 150,000 clones, 85% to 90% of which appear only once. This clone was picked up a small number of times. The source is an older woman with COVID-19, enrolled during active disease. Sequencing used peripheral blood. The J gene is TRBJ1-6, the V gene TRBV27; D gene unclear. The CDR3 coding sequence is TGTGCCAGCAGGAGGGCTGATTCACCCCTCCACTTT. It specifies CASRRADSPLHF.